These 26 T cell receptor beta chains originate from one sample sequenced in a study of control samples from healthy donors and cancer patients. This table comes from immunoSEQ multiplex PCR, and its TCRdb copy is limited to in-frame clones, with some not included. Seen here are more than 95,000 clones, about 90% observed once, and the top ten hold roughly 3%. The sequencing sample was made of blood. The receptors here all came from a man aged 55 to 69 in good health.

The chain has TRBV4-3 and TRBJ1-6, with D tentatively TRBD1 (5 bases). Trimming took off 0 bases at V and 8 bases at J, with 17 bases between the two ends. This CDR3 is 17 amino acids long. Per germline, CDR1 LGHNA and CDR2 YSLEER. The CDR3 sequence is CASSQDAGLSSYSPLHF. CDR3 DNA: TGCGCCAGCAGCCAAGATGCAGGGTTAAGTTCGTATTCACCCCTCCACTTT.

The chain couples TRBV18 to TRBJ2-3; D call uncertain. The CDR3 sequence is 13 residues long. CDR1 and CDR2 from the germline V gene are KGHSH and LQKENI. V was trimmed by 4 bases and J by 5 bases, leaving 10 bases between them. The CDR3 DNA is TGTGCCAGCTCACTCCTCCTTGAAGATACGCAGTATTTT. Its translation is CASSLLLEDTQYF.

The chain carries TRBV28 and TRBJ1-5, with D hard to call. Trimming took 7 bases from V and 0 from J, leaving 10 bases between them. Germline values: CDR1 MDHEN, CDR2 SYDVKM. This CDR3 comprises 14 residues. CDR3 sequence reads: CASTFKTSNQPQHF. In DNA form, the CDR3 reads TGTGCCAGCACTTTCAAGACTAGCAATCAGCCCCAGCATTTT.

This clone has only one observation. CDR3: CATSKRKWTGDTGELFF. The CDR3 DNA reads as TGTGCCACCAGCAAGAGAAAGTGGACAGGGGACACCGGGGAGCTGTTTTTT. The chain couples TRBV15 to TRBJ2-2; 9 bases are shared with TRBD1. The CDR3 extends over 17 amino acids. The ends lost 4 bases at V and 3 bases at J; junction bases unmatched: 9. Germline V gives CDR1 LNHNV, CDR2 YYDKDF (reference sequence). The whole variable domain, filled in from reference TRBV15 and TRBJ2-2, reads DAMVIQNPRYQVTQFGKPVTLSCSQTLNHNVMYWYQQKSSQAPKLLFHYYDKDFNNEADTPDNFQSRRPNTSFCFLDIRSPGLGDTAMYLCATSKRKWTGDTGELFFGEGSRLTVL.

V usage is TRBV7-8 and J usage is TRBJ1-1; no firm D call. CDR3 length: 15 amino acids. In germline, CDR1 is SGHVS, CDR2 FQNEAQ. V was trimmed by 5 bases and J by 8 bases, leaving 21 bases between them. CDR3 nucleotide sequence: TGTGCCAGCAGCCTTGCGGACGCGGCCACGTTAGAAGCTTTCTTT. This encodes CASSLADAATLEAFF.

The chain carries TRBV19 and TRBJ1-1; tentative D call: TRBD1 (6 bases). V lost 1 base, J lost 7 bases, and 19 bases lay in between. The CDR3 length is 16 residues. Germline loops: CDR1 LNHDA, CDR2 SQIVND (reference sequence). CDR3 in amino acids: CASSIGRTGGGGEAFF. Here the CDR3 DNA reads TGTGCCAGTAGTATAGGACGGACCGGGGGCGGAGGTGAAGCTTTCTTT.

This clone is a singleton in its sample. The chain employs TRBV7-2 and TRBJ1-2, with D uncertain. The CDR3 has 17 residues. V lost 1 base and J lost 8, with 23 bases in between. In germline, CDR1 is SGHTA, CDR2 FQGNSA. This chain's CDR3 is CASSLGTGISALKGYTF. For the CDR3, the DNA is TGTGCCAGCAGCTTAGGGACCGGGATATCGGCGCTTAAGGGCTACACCTTC. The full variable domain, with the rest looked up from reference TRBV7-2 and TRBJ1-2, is GAGVSQSPSNKVTEKGKDVELRCDPISGHTALYWYRQSLGQGLEFLIYFQGNSAPDKSGLPSDRFSAERTGGSVSTLTIQRTQQEDSAVYLCASSLGTGISALKGYTFGSGTRLTVV.

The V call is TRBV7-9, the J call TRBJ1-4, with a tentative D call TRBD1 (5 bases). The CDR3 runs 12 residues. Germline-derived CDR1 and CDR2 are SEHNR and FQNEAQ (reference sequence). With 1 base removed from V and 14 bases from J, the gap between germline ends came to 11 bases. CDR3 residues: CASSLGSGRLFF. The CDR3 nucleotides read TGTGCCAGCAGCTTAGGTTCAGGGCGGCTGTTTTTT.

CDR3 coding DNA: TGTGCCAGCAGTTTTGCGGGGGTCAGTAACACCGGGGAGCTGTTTTTT. The encoded protein is CASSFAGVSNTGELFF. The chain links TRBV2 to TRBJ2-2; 7 bases are a match to TRBD2. V shed 5 bases, J shed 2 bases, and the junction held 8 bases outside the gene matches. The CDR3 totals 16 residues. Germline CDR1 and CDR2: SNHLY and FYNNEI.

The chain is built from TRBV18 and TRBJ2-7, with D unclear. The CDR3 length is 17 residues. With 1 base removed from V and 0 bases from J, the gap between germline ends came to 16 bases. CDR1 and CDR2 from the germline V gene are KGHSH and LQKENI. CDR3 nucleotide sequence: TGTGCCAGCTCACCACGGGGAACAGATCTTTTCTCCTACGAGCAGTACTTC. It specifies CASSPRGTDLFSYEQYF.

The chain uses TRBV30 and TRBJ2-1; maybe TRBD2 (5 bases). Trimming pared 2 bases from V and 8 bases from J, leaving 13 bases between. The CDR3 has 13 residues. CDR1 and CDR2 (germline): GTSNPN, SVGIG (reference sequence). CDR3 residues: CAWSITSSDEQFF. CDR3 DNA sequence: TGTGCCTGGAGTATTACTAGTTCTGATGAGCAGTTCTTC.

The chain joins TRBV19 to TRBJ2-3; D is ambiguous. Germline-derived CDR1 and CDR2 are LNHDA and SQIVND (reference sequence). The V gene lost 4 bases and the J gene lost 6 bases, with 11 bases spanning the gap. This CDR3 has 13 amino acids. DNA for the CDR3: TGTGCCAGTAGTACCCCCCCGTCGGATACGCAGTATTTT. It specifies CASSTPPSDTQYF.

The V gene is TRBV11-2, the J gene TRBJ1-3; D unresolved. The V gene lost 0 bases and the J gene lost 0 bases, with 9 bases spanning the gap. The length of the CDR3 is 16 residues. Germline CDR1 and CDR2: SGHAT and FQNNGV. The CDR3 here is CASSLDDTHSGNTIYF. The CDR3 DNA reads TGTGCCAGCAGCTTAGATGACACTCACTCTGGAAACACCATATATTTT.

CDR3 sequence reads: CASSTLLRSEQYF. For the CDR3, the DNA is TGTGCCAGCTCGACACTACTCCGCTCCGAGCAGTACTTC. The V call is TRBV6-5, the J call TRBJ2-7; D unclear. V lost 8 bases, J lost 6 bases, and 17 bases lay in between. Germline V gene data show CDR1 as MNHEY and CDR2 as SVGAGI. The CDR3 is 13 residues long.

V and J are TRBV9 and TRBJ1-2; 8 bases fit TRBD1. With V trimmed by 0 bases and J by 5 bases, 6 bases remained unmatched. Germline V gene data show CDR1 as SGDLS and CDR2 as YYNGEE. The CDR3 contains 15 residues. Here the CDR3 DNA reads TGTGCCAGCAGCGTAGGGCAGGGGGCTTGGTATGGCTACACCTTC. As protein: CASSVGQGAWYGYTF. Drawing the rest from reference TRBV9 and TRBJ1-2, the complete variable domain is DSGVTQTPKHLITATGQRVTLRCSPRSGDLSVYWYQQSLDQGLQFLIQYYNGEERAKGNILERFSAQQFPDLHSELNLSSLELGDSALYFCASSVGQGAWYGYTFGSGTRLTVV.

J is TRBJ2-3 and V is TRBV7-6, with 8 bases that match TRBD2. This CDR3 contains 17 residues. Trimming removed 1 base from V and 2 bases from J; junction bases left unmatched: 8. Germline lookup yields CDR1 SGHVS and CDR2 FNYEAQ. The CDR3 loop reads CASSLGGTSTYTDTQYF. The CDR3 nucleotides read TGTGCCAGCAGCTTAGGGGGGACTAGTACCTACACAGATACGCAGTATTTT.

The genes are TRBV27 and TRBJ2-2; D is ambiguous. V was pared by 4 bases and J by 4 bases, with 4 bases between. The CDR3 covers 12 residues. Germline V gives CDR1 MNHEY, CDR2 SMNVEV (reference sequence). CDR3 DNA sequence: TGTGCCAGCAGTTGGAGCACCGGGGAGCTGTTTTTT. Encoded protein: CASSWSTGELFF.

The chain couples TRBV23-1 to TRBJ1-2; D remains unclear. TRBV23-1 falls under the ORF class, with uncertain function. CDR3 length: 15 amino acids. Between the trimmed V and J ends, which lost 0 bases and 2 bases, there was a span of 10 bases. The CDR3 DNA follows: TGCGCCAGCAGTCAATCGATCGTCCGGAACTATGGCTACACCTTC. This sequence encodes CASSQSIVRNYGYTF.

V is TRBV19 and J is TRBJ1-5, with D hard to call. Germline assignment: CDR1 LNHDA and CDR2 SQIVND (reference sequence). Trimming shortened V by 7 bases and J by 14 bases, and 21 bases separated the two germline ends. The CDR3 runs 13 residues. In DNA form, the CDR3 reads TGTGCCAGTACCCTAGGGCAATCAGCCCCGAAGCATTTT. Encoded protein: CASTLGQSAPKHF.

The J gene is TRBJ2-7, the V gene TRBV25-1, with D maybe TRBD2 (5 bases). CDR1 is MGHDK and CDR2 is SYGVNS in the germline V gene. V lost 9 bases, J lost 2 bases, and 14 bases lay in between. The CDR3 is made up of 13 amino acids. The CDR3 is CASSFEGPYEQYF. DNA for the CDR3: TGTGCCAGTAGTTTTGAGGGCCCCTACGAGCAGTACTTC.

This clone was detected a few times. Here the CDR3 DNA reads TGTGCCAGCAGTTGGACTAGCGGGGCTTCCTACGAGCAGTACTTC. Translated, it gives CASSWTSGASYEQYF. The chain links TRBV6-6 to TRBJ2-7, with 12 bases matching TRBD2. The CDR3 is 15 residues long. V lost 4 bases and J lost 1; bases outside the gene matches: 2. Germline V CDR1 and CDR2: MNHNY, SVGAGI (reference sequence).

CDR3 sequence (DNA): TGCGCCAGCAGCCAAGAATGGAGGGGGCTTCGGGAAAAACTGTTTTTT. It translates to CASSQEWRGLREKLFF. The gene calls are TRBV4-3 and TRBJ1-4, with TRBD1 identical over 7 bases. The CDR3 spans 16 residues. Looked up from germline, CDR1 is LGHNA and CDR2 is YSLEER. Losses at the gene ends were 0 bases for V and 8 bases for J; bases not matched to a gene: 9.

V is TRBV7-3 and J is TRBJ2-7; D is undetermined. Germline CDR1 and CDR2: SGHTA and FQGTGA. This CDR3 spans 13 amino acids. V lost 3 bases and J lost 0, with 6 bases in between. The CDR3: CASSLGNSYEQYF. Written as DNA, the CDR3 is TGTGCCAGCAGCTTGGGTAACTCCTACGAGCAGTACTTC.

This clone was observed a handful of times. CDR3 amino acids: CASTFGAGANYGYTF. As DNA, the CDR3 is TGTGCCAGTACCTTCGGGGCAGGGGCAAACTATGGCTACACCTTC. V gene TRBV19 combines with J gene TRBJ1-2; possible D gene TRBD1, 6 bases. Trimming shortened V by 7 bases and J by 2 bases, and 17 bases separated the two germline ends. The CDR3 covers 15 residues. From germline, CDR1 is LNHDA and CDR2 SQIVND (reference sequence).

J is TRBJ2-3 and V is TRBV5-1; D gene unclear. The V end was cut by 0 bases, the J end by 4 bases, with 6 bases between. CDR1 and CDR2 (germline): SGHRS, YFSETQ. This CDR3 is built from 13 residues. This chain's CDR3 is CASSLGGSDTQYF. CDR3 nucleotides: TGCGCCAGCAGCTTGGGGGGATCAGATACGCAGTATTTT. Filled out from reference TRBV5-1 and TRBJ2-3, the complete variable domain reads KAGVTQTPRYLIKTRGQQVTLSCSPISGHRSVSWYQQTPGQGLQFLFEYFSETQRNKGNFPGRFSGRQFSNSRSEMNVSTLELGDSALYLCASSLGGSDTQYFGPGTRLTVL.

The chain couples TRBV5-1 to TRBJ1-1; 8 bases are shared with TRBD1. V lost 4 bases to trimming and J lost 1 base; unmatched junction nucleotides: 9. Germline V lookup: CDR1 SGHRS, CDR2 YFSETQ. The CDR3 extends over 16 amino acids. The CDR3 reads CASSIGQGGPNTEAFF. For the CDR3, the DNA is TGCGCCAGCAGCATCGGACAGGGCGGCCCGAACACTGAAGCTTTCTTT.